This is a list of T cell receptor beta chains from one sample in a study of T cells in Graves' hyperthyroidism and ophthalmopathy. MiXCR, run by TCRdb on the multiplex PCR reads, gives a single entry per CDR3 protein. The profile covers around 350,000 distinct CDR3 sequences, with about a sixth appearing a single time and around a third taken by the ten largest. Sequenced: blood. The receptors stem from a woman under 40 with Graves' hyperthyroidism that later progressed to Graves' ophthalmopathy. Each CDR3 is given with its conserved first and last residue. Fields, in order: J gene, clone size, V gene, D gene, CDR3 DNA, CDR3 protein. D genes are given only for firm matches. Not every row has a clone size; where given, it reads once, few, many or a size class.

J gene: TRBJ1-1
clone size: many
V gene: TRBV12-3/TRBV12-4
D gene: TRBD1
CDR3 DNA: TGTGCCAGCAGCCCCGGGACAGACGAAGCTTTCTTT
CDR3 protein: CASSPGTDEAFF

J gene: TRBJ2-4
clone size: NA
V gene: TRBV7-9
D gene: TRBD1
CDR3 DNA: TGTGCCAGCAGCGAAACCGGGACAGGGAGACAAAACATTCAGTACTTC
CDR3 protein: CASSETGTGRQNIQYF

J gene: TRBJ1-5
clone size: NA
V gene: TRBV6-1
D gene: NA
CDR3 DNA: TGTGCCAGCAGTGAATGGTTAGGAGGTTTGGGGACTCAGCCCCAGCATTTT
CDR3 protein: CASSEWLGGLGTQPQHF

J gene: TRBJ2-3
clone size: many
V gene: TRBV2
D gene: TRBD2
CDR3 DNA: TGTGCCAGCAGTCATACTAGCGGGAACACAGATACGCAGTATTTT
CDR3 protein: CASSHTSGNTDTQYF

J gene: TRBJ2-6
clone size: NA
V gene: TRBV7-9
D gene: NA
CDR3 DNA: TGTGCCATAGGAGCCGGGGCCAACGTCCTGACTTTC
CDR3 protein: CAIGAGANVLTF

J gene: TRBJ1-5
clone size: few
V gene: TRBV4-2
D gene: NA
CDR3 DNA: TGTGCCAGCAGCCAAGGGGTAGGGGGATCAGGTCAGCCCCAGCATTTT
CDR3 protein: CASSQGVGGSGQPQHF

J gene: TRBJ1-5
clone size: few
V gene: TRBV28
D gene: NA
CDR3 DNA: TGTGCCAGCAGTTTTGACAGGACTGAAATTTATAGCAATCAGCCCCAGCATTTT
CDR3 protein: CASSFDRTEIYSNQPQHF

J gene: TRBJ1-1
clone size: many
V gene: TRBV29-1
D gene: NA
CDR3 DNA: TGCAGCACATCATGGGGGGAATTCACTGAAGCTTTCTTT
CDR3 protein: CSTSWGEFTEAFF

J gene: TRBJ1-5
clone size: NA
V gene: TRBV4-1
D gene: NA
CDR3 DNA: TGCGCCAGCAGCCAAGTTTGGGCCGGTAGCAATCAGCCCCAGCATTTT
CDR3 protein: CASSQVWAGSNQPQHF

J gene: TRBJ2-1
clone size: many
V gene: TRBV12-3/TRBV12-4
D gene: NA
CDR3 DNA: TGTGCCAGCAGTTTAGGTTCCTTCGTCAATGAGCAGTTCTTC
CDR3 protein: CASSLGSFVNEQFF

J gene: TRBJ2-2
clone size: many
V gene: TRBV3-1
D gene: NA
CDR3 DNA: TGTGCCAGCAGCCCCGACCGGGGTCTAGGCACCGGGGAGCTGTTTTTT
CDR3 protein: CASSPDRGLGTGELFF

J gene: TRBJ1-2
clone size: few
V gene: TRBV5-1
D gene: NA
CDR3 DNA: TGCGCCAGCAGCCCCGAGGCAGGGTCTGGTGGCTACACCTTC
CDR3 protein: CASSPEAGSGGYTF

J gene: TRBJ2-1
clone size: many
V gene: TRBV24-1
D gene: TRBD2
CDR3 DNA: TGTGCCACCGATCCCGGCAGCGGGGACTACAATGAGCAGTTCTTC
CDR3 protein: CATDPGSGDYNEQFF

J gene: TRBJ2-7
clone size: many
V gene: TRBV11-2
D gene: NA
CDR3 DNA: TGTGCCAGCAGCTTAGATGCGGGGACAATGGAGAACTTC
CDR3 protein: CASSLDAGTMENF

J gene: TRBJ1-2
clone size: many
V gene: TRBV15
D gene: NA
CDR3 DNA: TGTGCCACCAGCATATCCACAGGGTTGGACGGCTACACCTTC
CDR3 protein: CATSISTGLDGYTF

J gene: TRBJ2-7
clone size: many
V gene: TRBV7-9
D gene: NA
CDR3 DNA: TGTGCCAGCAGCCGGCCCCCTGGCCGGGAGAAGGGTTGGGGGTCCTACGAGCAGTACTTC
CDR3 protein: CASSRPPGREKGWGSYEQYF

J gene: TRBJ1-4
clone size: NA
V gene: TRBV5-1
D gene: NA
CDR3 DNA: TGCGCCAGCAGCTCTAAGGAACCAACTAATGAAAAACTGTTTTTT
CDR3 protein: CASSSKEPTNEKLFF

J gene: TRBJ1-6
clone size: many
V gene: TRBV2
D gene: TRBD1
CDR3 DNA: TGTGCCAGCAGTGAGGACAGGGGCTATAATTCACCCCTCCACTTT
CDR3 protein: CASSEDRGYNSPLHF

J gene: TRBJ2-5
clone size: many
V gene: TRBV6-1
D gene: TRBD1
CDR3 DNA: TGTGCCAGCAGCGGGACAGGGGGTATACAAGAGACCCAGTACTTC
CDR3 protein: CASSGTGGIQETQYF

J gene: TRBJ2-3
clone size: NA
V gene: TRBV11-2
D gene: NA
CDR3 DNA: TGTGCCAGCAGCTTTAGTACAGGGTTAACAGATACGCAGTATTTT
CDR3 protein: CASSFSTGLTDTQYF

J gene: TRBJ2-2
clone size: few
V gene: TRBV27
D gene: NA
CDR3 DNA: TGTGCCAGCAGTTTATGGGCAGATGCGGGGACCGGGGAGCTGTTTTTT
CDR3 protein: CASSLWADAGTGELFF

J gene: TRBJ1-2
clone size: few
V gene: TRBV20-1
D gene: TRBD1
CDR3 DNA: TGCAGTGCTAGAGATTCGGGACAGGGAGACTATGGCTACACCTTC
CDR3 protein: CSARDSGQGDYGYTF

J gene: TRBJ2-7
clone size: NA
V gene: TRBV20-1
D gene: TRBD1
CDR3 DNA: TGCAGTGCTAGAGCCCCCCGGGACAGGGAGGCTTACGAGCAGTACTTC
CDR3 protein: CSARAPRDREAYEQYF

J gene: TRBJ2-1
clone size: many
V gene: TRBV7-2
D gene: TRBD1
CDR3 DNA: TGTGCCAGCAGCTTGCCCCCCGGGACAGGGGCGAACAATGAGCAGTTCTTC
CDR3 protein: CASSLPPGTGANNEQFF

J gene: TRBJ1-5
clone size: many
V gene: TRBV20-1
D gene: NA
CDR3 DNA: TGCAGTGGAAGTTTAGATAGCAATCAGCCCCAGCATTTT
CDR3 protein: CSGSLDSNQPQHF

J gene: TRBJ2-3
clone size: few
V gene: TRBV12-3/TRBV12-4
D gene: NA
CDR3 DNA: TGTGCCAGCAGTAAGACCCGGACAGAAATCACAGATACGCAGTATTTT
CDR3 protein: CASSKTRTEITDTQYF

J gene: TRBJ2-5
clone size: many
V gene: TRBV20-1
D gene: NA
CDR3 DNA: TGCAGTGCTAGATTGAAGGGGCAGGGTCCCTTGGGGACCCAGTACTTC
CDR3 protein: CSARLKGQGPLGTQYF

J gene: TRBJ2-1
clone size: many
V gene: TRBV7-9
D gene: NA
CDR3 DNA: TGTGCCAGCAGCTCGACTAGATCCTACAATGAGCAGTTCTTC
CDR3 protein: CASSSTRSYNEQFF

J gene: TRBJ2-6
clone size: few
V gene: TRBV6-5
D gene: NA
CDR3 DNA: TGTGCCAGCAGTTACTTGGGTTATGGGGCCAACGTCCTGACTTTC
CDR3 protein: CASSYLGYGANVLTF